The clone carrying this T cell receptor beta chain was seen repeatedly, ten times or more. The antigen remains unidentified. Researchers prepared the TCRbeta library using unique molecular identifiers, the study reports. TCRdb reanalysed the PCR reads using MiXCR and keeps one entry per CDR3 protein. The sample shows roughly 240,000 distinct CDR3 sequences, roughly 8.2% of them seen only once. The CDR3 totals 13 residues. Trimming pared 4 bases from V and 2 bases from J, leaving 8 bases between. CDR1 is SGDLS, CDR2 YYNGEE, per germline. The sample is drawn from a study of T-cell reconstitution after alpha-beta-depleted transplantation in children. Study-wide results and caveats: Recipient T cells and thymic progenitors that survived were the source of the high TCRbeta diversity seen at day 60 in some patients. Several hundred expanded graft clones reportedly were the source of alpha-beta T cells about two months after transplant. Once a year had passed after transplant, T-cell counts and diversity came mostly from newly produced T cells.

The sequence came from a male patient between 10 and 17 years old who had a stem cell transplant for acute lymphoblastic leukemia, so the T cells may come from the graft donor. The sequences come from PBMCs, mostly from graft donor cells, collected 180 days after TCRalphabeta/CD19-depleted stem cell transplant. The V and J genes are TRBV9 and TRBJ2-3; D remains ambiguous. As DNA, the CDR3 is TGTGCCAGCAGCCCCTGGGCCACAGATACGCAGTATTTT. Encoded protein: CASSPWATDTQYF. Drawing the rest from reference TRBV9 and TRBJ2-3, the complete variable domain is DSGVTQTPKHLITATGQRVTLRCSPRSGDLSVYWYQQSLDQGLQFLIQYYNGEERAKGNILERFSAQQFPDLHSELNLSSLELGDSALYFCASSPWATDTQYFGPGTRLTVL.